There are many counts of the clone carrying this TCR beta chain. Germline CDR1 LNHNV, CDR2 YYDKDF (reference sequence). The CDR3 is 15 residues long. J was trimmed by 1 base and V by 0 bases; bases with no gene match: 2. TCRdb reprocessed the RT-PCR reads with MiXCR, giving one entry per CDR3 protein. The repertoire holds over 130,000 distinct CDR3 sequences, with 30% to 45% as singletons. These data are taken from a study of patients and donors after allogeneic stem cell transplantation. The sample was blood, either unsorted or a sorted T cell fraction (not recorded which). The clonotype originates from a human donor who was either an allogeneic HSCT recipient or a stem cell or donor lymphocyte infusion donor (not recorded which). It is not recorded whose cells these are; they may come from a transplant donor. The chain employs TRBV15 and TRBJ1-1, with 7 bases identical to TRBD1. The CDR3 DNA reads TGTGCCACCAGCAGAGATAGGACAGGGAACACTGAAGCTTTCTTT. It codes for CATSRDRTGNTEAFF.